Below are 20 T cell receptor beta chains sequenced from a single sample in a study of OX40 agonist ivuxolimab in advanced cancers. The method was immunoSEQ multiplex PCR; TCRdb's version includes in-frame clones alone and lacks a portion of them. The sample has 65,000 to 90,000 clones, more than 90% seen once. The sequencing used CD4+ or CD8+ T cells sorted from blood, collected in a trial of the OX40 agonist ivuxolimab. The receptors come from an adult with an advanced solid tumor such as melanoma, head and neck, liver or kidney cancer.

The chain combines TRBV30 with TRBJ2-7, with D possibly TRBD2 on 6 matching bases. Germline V gene data show CDR1 as GTSNPN and CDR2 as SVGIG (reference sequence). Trimming removed 0 bases at V and 3 bases at J, with 9 bases between. The CDR3 extends over 13 amino acids. The CDR3 DNA reads as TGTGCCTGGAGTGTAGGGCGGGGCTACGAGCAGTACTTC. It codes for CAWSVGRGYEQYF.

This chain connects TRBV4-1 to TRBJ1-2; TRBD1 matches 10 bases. J lost 4 bases, V lost 3 bases, and 2 bases had no gene match. The CDR3 has 14 amino acids. Germline V gives CDR1 MGHRA, CDR2 YSYEKL. The CDR3 DNA follows: TGCGCCAGCAGCCATAGGACAGGGGGCTATGGCTACACCTTC. Protein sequence: CASSHRTGGYGYTF.

This clone occurred a few times. The chain employs TRBV27 and TRBJ2-3; D remains ambiguous. CDR3 length equals 16 residues. The germline V and J ends were trimmed by 2 bases and 0 bases, with 12 bases remaining between them. Germline CDR1 MNHEY, CDR2 SMNVEV (reference sequence). Here the CDR3 DNA reads TGTGCCAGCAGTTTAATCTCCTTCGGCAGCACAGATACGCAGTATTTT. This codes for CASSLISFGSTDTQYF.

V and J are TRBV19 and TRBJ1-1; possibly TRBD1 for D (6 bases). The CDR3 is 17 amino acids. Trimming took 1 base from V and 7 from J, leaving 22 bases between them. CDR1 is LNHDA and CDR2 is SQIVND in the germline V gene (reference sequence). The CDR3 loop is CASSIGLRGASNHEAFF. The DNA for the CDR3 is TGTGCCAGTAGTATAGGGCTCCGGGGGGCGAGTAATCATGAAGCTTTCTTT.

The chain recombines TRBV5-6 with TRBJ1-2, with D perhaps matching TRBD1 (5 bases). V was trimmed by 0 bases and J by 4 bases, leaving 13 bases between them. Germline V gene sequence: CDR1 SGHDT, CDR2 YYEEEE. The CDR3 extends over 15 amino acids. CDR3 sequence: CASSLGGTGIYGYTF. CDR3 bases: TGTGCCAGCAGCTTGGGTGGAACAGGCATCTATGGCTACACCTTC.

The gene calls are TRBV11-3 and TRBJ2-1; D remains ambiguous. Germline V gene sequence: CDR1 SGHNT, CDR2 YENEEA. The CDR3 totals 12 residues. Trimming took 1 base from V and 5 from J, leaving 3 bases between them. CDR3 loop: CASSLVHNEQFF. The CDR3 DNA sequence: TGTGCCAGCAGCTTAGTCCACAATGAGCAGTTCTTC.

The chain combines TRBV27 with TRBJ2-7; 7 bases are a match to TRBD1. In germline, CDR1 is MNHEY, CDR2 SMNVEV (reference sequence). This CDR3 spans 14 amino acids. Trimming cost V 3 bases and J 2 bases; bases outside gene matches: 4. CDR3 in amino acids: CASSFPTGTYEQYF. CDR3 nucleotides: TGTGCCAGCAGTTTCCCGACAGGGACCTACGAGCAGTACTTC.

The V gene is TRBV27, the J gene TRBJ2-1; TRBD1 might be the D (5 bases). The CDR3 runs 15 residues. Germline V lookup: CDR1 MNHEY, CDR2 SMNVEV (reference sequence). V lost 4 bases and J lost 7, with 17 bases in between. CDR3 loop: CASSSLPLGVNEQFF. As DNA, the CDR3 is TGTGCCAGCAGTTCCCTCCCTCTAGGGGTTAATGAGCAGTTCTTC.

As regards this clone: The sample carries other DNA sequences with the same CDR3. The CDR3 region is CASSELGGRSHTEAFF. CDR3 in DNA: TGTGCCAGCAGTGAATTAGGGGGCAGATCTCACACTGAAGCTTTCTTT. V and J are TRBV2 and TRBJ1-1; 7 bases are shared with TRBD1. Trimming took 2 bases from V and 3 from J; bases not matched to a gene: 9. This CDR3 is built from 16 residues. Germline values: CDR1 SNHLY, CDR2 FYNNEI.

The V gene is TRBV2, the J gene TRBJ1-1; D not certain. CDR1 and CDR2 from the germline V gene are SNHLY and FYNNEI. There are 8 residues in the CDR3. Trimming shortened V by 10 bases and J by 7 bases, and 4 bases separated the two germline ends. The CDR3 loop is CAIYEAFF. The DNA for the CDR3 is TGTGCCATCTATGAAGCTTTCTTT.

This sequence joins TRBV5-6 and TRBJ1-4; D not certain. The V and J ends lost 0 bases and 8 bases respectively, with 17 bases between them. This CDR3 is 16 amino acids long. Germline loops: CDR1 SGHDT, CDR2 YYEEEE. The CDR3 loop reads CASSLARRPVVEKLFF. The DNA of the CDR3 is TGTGCCAGCAGCTTGGCCCGCAGACCGGTTGTGGAAAAACTGTTTTTT.

The chain combines TRBV6-6 with TRBJ1-5; a weak D match, TRBD1 (5 bases). CDR1 is MNHNY and CDR2 is SVGAGI in the germline V gene (reference sequence). V was shortened by 7 bases and J by 4 bases, with 17 bases between the two germline ends. CDR3 size: 15 residues. The CDR3 loop is CASKKEGGVNQPQHF. In nucleotides, the CDR3 is TGTGCCAGCAAGAAGGAGGGAGGGGTGAATCAGCCCCAGCATTTT.

The rearrangement links TRBV5-1 to TRBJ2-7; D not resolved. Trimming left V 2 bases short and J 3 bases short, with 18 bases between. CDR3 size: 16 residues. The V gene's germline CDR1 is SGHRS and CDR2 YFSETQ. In nucleotides, the CDR3 is TGCGCCAGCAGCTTAAACTCAGGCGAAATTTTCTACGAGCAGTACTTC. Amino acid sequence: CASSLNSGEIFYEQYF.

J is TRBJ1-2 and V is TRBV18; D may be TRBD1 (5 bases). Germline V CDR1 and CDR2: KGHSH, LQKENI. This CDR3 region has 18 residues. Deletions cut 6 bases from V and 1 base from J, with 24 bases between. The CDR3 is CASSLSGGSLTFNYGYTF. In DNA, the CDR3 is TGTGCCAGCTCCCTCAGCGGGGGTTCCCTTACCTTTAACTATGGCTACACCTTC.

This chain connects TRBV29-1 to TRBJ1-1; 11 positions agree with TRBD1. The CDR3 loop spans 15 amino acids. Losses at the gene ends were 5 bases for V and 5 bases for J; bases not matched to a gene: 10. Germline V CDR1 and CDR2: SQVTM, ANQGSEA. The CDR3 DNA is TGCAGCGTTCTTGATCCCGGGACAGGGGGAACTGAAGCTTTCTTT. Its translation: CSVLDPGTGGTEAFF.

V is TRBV6-1 and J is TRBJ2-5; TRBD1 matches at 8 bases. Germline loops: CDR1 MNHNS, CDR2 SASEGT. V gave up 0 bases and J gave up 0 bases; unmatched junction bases: 3. The CDR3 loop spans 16 amino acids. The CDR3, as DNA: TGTGCCAGCAGTGAAGCTTGGACAGGGTACCAAGAGACCCAGTACTTC. Protein product: CASSEAWTGYQETQYF.

V is TRBV4-1 and J is TRBJ2-7; D remains ambiguous. The CDR3 consists of 15 residues. Germline-derived CDR1 and CDR2 are MGHRA and YSYEKL. The V end lost 2 bases, the J end lost 6 bases, and 17 bases lay between the germline ends. The CDR3 sequence is CASSQRNGDPVEQYF. The CDR3 coding sequence is TGCGCCAGCAGCCAAAGAAATGGGGATCCGGTCGAGCAGTACTTC.

V and J are TRBV27 and TRBJ2-1, with TRBD2 as a possible D gene (6 bases). The CDR3 extends over 14 amino acids. The germline V gene encodes CDR1 MNHEY and CDR2 SMNVEV (reference sequence). Trimming left V 4 bases short and J 4 bases short, with 11 bases between. This chain's CDR3 is CASSWTGGYNEQFF. In DNA, the CDR3 is TGTGCCAGCAGTTGGACCGGGGGTTACAATGAGCAGTTCTTC.

This chain links TRBV27 with TRBJ2-1; 9 bases align to TRBD2. Germline-derived CDR1 and CDR2 are MNHEY and SMNVEV (reference sequence). CDR3 length equals 14 residues. The ends lost 5 bases at V and 6 bases at J; junction bases unmatched: 5. The CDR3: CASSPWTSANEQFF. The CDR3 DNA sequence: TGTGCCAGCAGTCCCTGGACTAGCGCCAATGAGCAGTTCTTC.

The J gene is TRBJ1-5, the V gene TRBV19; no firm D call. Trimming took off 9 bases at V and 6 bases at J, with 15 bases between the two ends. CDR1 LNHDA and CDR2 SQIVND come from the germline V gene (reference sequence). The CDR3 sequence is 13 residues long. The chain's CDR3 is CASNTQYSQPQHF. The CDR3 DNA is TGTGCCAGCAACACCCAATACAGTCAGCCCCAGCATTTT.